The 18 T cell receptor beta chains presented below share a single source sample, sequenced in a study of blood T cell repertoires in COVID-19. Sequenced by immunoSEQ multiplex PCR; TCRdb stores in-frame clones only, minus some. The sample contains approximately 270,000 clones, around 89% of which appear only once. Sequencing used peripheral blood. The receptors shown here come from a man aged 30 to 45 with acute or convalescent COVID-19.

J is TRBJ2-3 and V is TRBV11-3, with TRBD1 matching over 9 bases. Trimming at V came to 5 bases and at J to 2 bases, leaving 8 bases not matched to a gene. The CDR3 is 16 residues long. In germline, CDR1 is SGHNT, CDR2 YENEEA. CDR3 in DNA: TGTGCCAGCAGCGGCTGGACAGGGGAACACACAGATACGCAGTATTTT. This codes for CASSGWTGEHTDTQYF.

The rearrangement joins TRBV27 to TRBJ1-5; 9 bases are a match to TRBD1. Unmatched junction bases numbered 5, after V lost 4 bases and J lost 4 bases. CDR1 is MNHEY, CDR2 SMNVEV, per germline (reference sequence). CDR3 length: 15 amino acids. CDR3 DNA: TGTGCCAGCAGTTACGGGACAGGGAAGAATCAGCCCCAGCATTTT. It specifies CASSYGTGKNQPQHF.

This clone was observed once. Its ends do not fully match the called genes, so a read error is possible. This CDR3 is CASSSEGQGHTGAFF. The DNA of the CDR3 is TGTGCCAGCAGTTCCGAGGGACAGGGGCACACTGGAGCTTTCTTT. The chain uses TRBV7-9 and TRBJ1-1; 10 bases match TRBD1. This CDR3 contains 15 residues. Germline CDR1 and CDR2: SEHNR and FQNEAQ (reference sequence).

V usage is TRBV4-1 and J usage is TRBJ2-7, with TRBD2 as a possible D gene (6 bases). Germline V gives CDR1 MGHRA, CDR2 YSYEKL. The CDR3 contains 15 residues. The V and J ends lost 3 bases and 2 bases respectively, with 14 bases between them. CDR3 DNA: TGCGCCAGCAGCCAGGCCGGGACTGCGCCCTACGAGCAGTACTTC. This codes for CASSQAGTAPYEQYF.

This rearrangement joins TRBV2 to TRBJ1-1; 7 positions match TRBD1. The V gene's germline CDR1 is SNHLY and CDR2 FYNNEI. Trimming took 3 bases from V and 5 from J; bases not matched to a gene: 12. The CDR3 is made up of 16 amino acids. The CDR3 nucleotides are TGTGCCAGCAGTGAGGTGTTAGGCAGGGGGGAAACTGAAGCTTTCTTT. Translating gives CASSEVLGRGETEAFF.

The genes are TRBV6-5 and TRBJ1-3; D possibly corresponds to TRBD1 (6 bases). Trimming removed 6 bases at V and 6 bases at J, with 12 bases between. Germline values: CDR1 MNHEY, CDR2 SVGAGI. This CDR3 is 13 amino acids long. CDR3 DNA: TGTGCCAGCAGGACCGGGACACAAAACACCATATATTTT. This sequence encodes CASRTGTQNTIYF.

The chain couples TRBV7-2 to TRBJ2-7; weak D call: TRBD1 (5 bases). Trimming removed 3 bases from V and 4 bases from J, with 16 bases in between. CDR1 and CDR2 from the germline V gene are SGHTA and FQGNSA. The CDR3 loop spans 15 amino acids. The CDR3 here is CASSLTAQEFYEQYF. The CDR3 DNA sequence: TGTGCCAGCAGCTTGACAGCCCAGGAATTTTACGAGCAGTACTTC.

This chain links TRBV19 with TRBJ1-3, with 9 bases identical to TRBD1. V gave up 3 bases and J gave up 1 base; unmatched junction bases: 10. Germline values: CDR1 LNHDA, CDR2 SQIVND (reference sequence). CDR3 length: 18 amino acids. The CDR3 nucleotides read TGTGCCAGTAGTATTTGGTACAGGGGGCGCGGGTCTGGAAACACCATATATTTT. Translating it yields CASSIWYRGRGSGNTIYF.

This rearrangement joins TRBV27 to TRBJ2-2; D may be TRBD1 (6 bases). The length of the CDR3 is 16 residues. V lost 6 bases and J 1 base, leaving 15 bases between the germline ends. Per germline, CDR1 MNHEY and CDR2 SMNVEV (reference sequence). The CDR3 DNA follows: TGTGCCAGCAGCCTGAACGGACAGAGGAACACCGGGGAGCTGTTTTTT. Translating it yields CASSLNGQRNTGELFF.

This chain links TRBV28 with TRBJ1-5, with a weak D call TRBD1 (6 bases). CDR1 and CDR2 from the germline V gene are MDHEN and SYDVKM. V was pared by 1 base and J by 4 bases, with 14 bases between. The CDR3 is 16 amino acids. CDR3 loop: CASSLYGGQRNQPQHF. The CDR3 DNA sequence: TGTGCCAGCAGTTTATACGGGGGGCAAAGGAATCAGCCCCAGCATTTT. Filled out from reference TRBV28 and TRBJ1-5, the complete variable domain reads DVKVTQSSRYLVKRTGEKVFLECVQDMDHENMFWYRQDPGLGLRLIYFSYDVKMKEKGDIPEGYSVSREKKERFSLILESASTNQTSMYLCASSLYGGQRNQPQHFGDGTRLSIL.

The chain employs TRBV11-3 and TRBJ2-1, with 11 bases that match TRBD2. CDR1 and CDR2 from the germline V gene are SGHNT and YENEEA. CDR3 length: 16 amino acids. The junction had 6 bases not matched to a gene; V was cut back by 4 bases and J by 4 bases. The CDR3 nucleotides are TGTGCCAGCAGCTCATCCGGGACTAGCGGATACAATGAGCAGTTCTTC. As protein: CASSSSGTSGYNEQFF.

The gene calls are TRBV30 and TRBJ1-5; a possible D gene is TRBD1 (5 bases). V lost 0 bases and J 7 bases, leaving 13 bases between the germline ends. CDR3 size: 14 residues. Germline lookup yields CDR1 GTSNPN and CDR2 SVGIG (reference sequence). The CDR3 coding sequence is TGTGCCTGGAGTGTACGAGACGGGGGGCAGCCCCAGCATTTT. It encodes CAWSVRDGGQPQHF.

This chain uses TRBV9 with TRBJ1-2; the D gene is possibly TRBD1 (6 bases). V lost 4 bases, J lost 1 base, and 8 bases lay in between. This CDR3 has 13 residues. Germline loops: CDR1 SGDLS, CDR2 YYNGEE. CDR3 residues: CASSPDSNYGYTF. The CDR3 nucleotides read TGTGCCAGCAGCCCGGACAGTAACTATGGCTACACCTTC. Full variable domain (remainder filled in from reference TRBV9 and TRBJ1-2): DSGVTQTPKHLITATGQRVTLRCSPRSGDLSVYWYQQSLDQGLQFLIQYYNGEERAKGNILERFSAQQFPDLHSELNLSSLELGDSALYFCASSPDSNYGYTFGSGTRLTVV.

V usage is TRBV6-5 and J usage is TRBJ2-3, with 15 bases fitting TRBD2. Trimming took 6 bases from V and 8 from J; bases not matched to a gene: 6. CDR1 and CDR2 (germline): MNHEY, SVGAGI. The CDR3 contains 15 residues. The chain's CDR3 is CASSRTSGGAGTQYF. CDR3 DNA sequence: TGTGCCAGCAGCCGGACTAGCGGGGGGGCGGGTACGCAGTATTTT.

The chain has TRBV24-1 and TRBJ2-1; maybe TRBD2 (5 bases). The V end was cut by 3 bases, the J end by 8 bases, with 13 bases between. Germline CDR1 reads KGHDR; CDR2 reads SFDVKD. This CDR3 is 14 amino acids long. The CDR3 DNA reads as TGTGCCACCAGTGATGGCTTCCGGGGTCATGAGCAGTTCTTC. Translated: CATSDGFRGHEQFF.

The chain joins TRBV9 to TRBJ2-1, with 10 nucleotides matching TRBD1. V lost 3 bases to trimming and J lost 9 bases; unmatched junction nucleotides: 9. This CDR3 comprises 15 residues. Per the germline V gene, CDR1 is SGDLS and CDR2 is YYNGEE. This CDR3 is CASSGGQGGYGEQFF. In DNA form, the CDR3 reads TGTGCCAGCAGCGGAGGACAGGGGGGCTATGGTGAGCAGTTCTTC.

The chain combines TRBV28 with TRBJ1-2, with D uncertain. Germline lookup yields CDR1 MDHEN and CDR2 SYDVKM. This CDR3 has 12 residues. V was shortened by 4 bases and J by 7 bases, with 10 bases between the two germline ends. The CDR3 sequence: CASSYTVTGYTF. CDR3 nucleotides: TGTGCCAGCAGTTACACAGTGACTGGCTACACCTTC.

The chain recombines TRBV4-1 with TRBJ1-5; D perhaps matches TRBD1 (5 bases). Germline values: CDR1 MGHRA, CDR2 YSYEKL. The ends were cut back, 1 base at V and 1 base at J, with 8 bases in the middle. The CDR3 contains 15 residues. This CDR3 reads CASSQVAGSNQPQHF. In DNA form, the CDR3 reads TGCGCCAGCAGCCAAGTTGCAGGGAGCAATCAGCCCCAGCATTTT.